Shown below are 6 T cell receptor beta chains from a single sample sequenced in a study of cytomegalovirus exposure and HLA in healthy donors. The assay was immunoSEQ multiplex PCR, and TCRdb's table has in-frame clones only and misses some. There are some 85,000 clones in the sample; roughly 95% occur only once, and approximately 1.3% lies in the top ten. Sample: PBMCs. The receptors were sampled from a woman between 18 and 29 years old in good health and CMV-seronegative.

The chain uses TRBV5-1 and TRBJ2-7; no firm D call. V was clipped by 1 base and J by 4 bases, with 9 bases between them. From germline, CDR1 is SGHRS and CDR2 YFSETQ. This CDR3 is built from 13 residues. CDR3 in amino acids: CASSLLYGYEQYF. The CDR3 DNA sequence: TGCGCCAGCAGCTTGCTATACGGGTACGAGCAGTACTTC.

The chain links TRBV10-3 to TRBJ2-1; 9 positions match TRBD2. V lost 5 bases to trimming and J lost 3 bases; unmatched junction nucleotides: 2. This CDR3 is 14 amino acids long. In germline, CDR1 is ENHRY, CDR2 SYGVKD. CDR3 amino acids: CAISSGGRYNEQFF. CDR3 coding DNA: TGTGCCATCAGTAGCGGGGGGCGCTACAATGAGCAGTTCTTC.

This sequence joins TRBV2 and TRBJ1-5; D is undetermined. CDR3 length: 14 amino acids. The V end lost 2 bases, the J end lost 2 bases, and 7 bases lay between the germline ends. CDR1 and CDR2 from the germline V gene are SNHLY and FYNNEI. The CDR3 DNA is TGTGCCAGCAGTGAAATAACGGGCAATCAGCCCCAGCATTTT. Its protein is CASSEITGNQPQHF.

This chain uses TRBV5-1 with TRBJ2-1, with 8 bases lining up with TRBD1. Looked up from germline, CDR1 is SGHRS and CDR2 is YFSETQ. This CDR3 is built from 15 residues. V dropped 3 bases and J dropped 3; count of bases not matched to a gene: 5. CDR3 region: CASSSTGGNYNEQFF. The CDR3 DNA reads as TGCGCCAGCAGCTCCACAGGGGGGAACTACAATGAGCAGTTCTTC.

V is TRBV4-1 and J is TRBJ2-7; TRBD1 might be the D (5 bases). The CDR3 runs 18 residues. Germline CDR1 MGHRA, CDR2 YSYEKL. The V and J ends lost 0 bases and 0 bases respectively, with 18 bases between them. The CDR3 DNA reads as TGCGCCAGCAGCCAAGATCCCGTCCGGACAACAAGCTCCTACGAGCAGTACTTC. Protein: CASSQDPVRTTSSYEQYF.

This chain uses TRBV6-1 with TRBJ1-5; D not certain. Germline V gives CDR1 MNHNS, CDR2 SASEGT. V shed 2 bases and J shed 6 bases, with 8 bases lying between them. This CDR3 region has 13 residues. In DNA, the CDR3 is TGTGCCAGCAGTGAATGGCAGTCTCAGCCCCAGCATTTT. It yields the protein CASSEWQSQPQHF.